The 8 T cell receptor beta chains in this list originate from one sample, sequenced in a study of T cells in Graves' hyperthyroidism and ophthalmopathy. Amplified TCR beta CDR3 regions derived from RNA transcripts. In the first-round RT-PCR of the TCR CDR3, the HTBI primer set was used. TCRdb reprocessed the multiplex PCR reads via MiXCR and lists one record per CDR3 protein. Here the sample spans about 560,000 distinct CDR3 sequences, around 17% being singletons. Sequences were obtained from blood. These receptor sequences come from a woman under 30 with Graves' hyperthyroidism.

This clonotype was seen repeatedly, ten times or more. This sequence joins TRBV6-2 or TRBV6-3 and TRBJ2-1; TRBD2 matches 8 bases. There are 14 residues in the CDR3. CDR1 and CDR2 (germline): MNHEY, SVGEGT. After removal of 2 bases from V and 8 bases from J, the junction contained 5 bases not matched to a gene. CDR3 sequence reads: CASSYQAGGHEQFF. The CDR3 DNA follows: TGTGCCAGCAGTTACCAGGCGGGAGGCCATGAGCAGTTCTTC.

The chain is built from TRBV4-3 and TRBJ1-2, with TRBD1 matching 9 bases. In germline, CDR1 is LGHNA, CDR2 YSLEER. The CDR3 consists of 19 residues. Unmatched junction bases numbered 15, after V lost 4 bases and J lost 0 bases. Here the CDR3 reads CASSRGVSGTGRPNYGYTF. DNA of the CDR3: TGCGCCAGCAGCCGAGGAGTGTCCGGGACAGGGAGACCTAACTATGGCTACACCTTC.

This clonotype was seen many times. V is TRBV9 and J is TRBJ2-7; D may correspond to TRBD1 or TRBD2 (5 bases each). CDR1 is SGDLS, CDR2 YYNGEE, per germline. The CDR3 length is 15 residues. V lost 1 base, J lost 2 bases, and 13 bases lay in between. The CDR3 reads CASSVSGAGPYEQYF. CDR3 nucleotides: TGTGCCAGCAGCGTATCCGGGGCTGGTCCCTACGAGCAGTACTTC.

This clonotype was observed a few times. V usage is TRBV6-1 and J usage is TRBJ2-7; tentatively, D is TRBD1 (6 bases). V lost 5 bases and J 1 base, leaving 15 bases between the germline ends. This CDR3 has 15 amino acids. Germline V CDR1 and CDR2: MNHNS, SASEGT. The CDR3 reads CASSWGVDSSYEQYF. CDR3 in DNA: TGTGCCAGCAGTTGGGGTGTGGACAGTTCCTACGAGCAGTACTTC.

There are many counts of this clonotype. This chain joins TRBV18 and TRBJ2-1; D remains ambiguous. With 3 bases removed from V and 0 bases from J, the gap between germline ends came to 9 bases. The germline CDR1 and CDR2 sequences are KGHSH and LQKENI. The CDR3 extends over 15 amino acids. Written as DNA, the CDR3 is TGTGCCAGCTCACCGCGTACCTACTCCTACAATGAGCAGTTCTTC. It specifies CASSPRTYSYNEQFF. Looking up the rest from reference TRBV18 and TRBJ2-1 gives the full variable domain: NAGVMQNPRHLVRRRGQEARLRCSPMKGHSHVYWYRQLPEEGLKFMVYLQKENIIDESGMPKERFSAEFPKEGPSILRIQQVVRGDSAAYFCASSPRTYSYNEQFFGPGTRLTVL.

CDR3 DNA: TGTGCCACCAGTGCCACGACAGGAAAGCAGAGCTCCTACAATGAGCAGTTCTTC. It translates to CATSATTGKQSSYNEQFF. V usage is TRBV24-1 and J usage is TRBJ2-1; D perhaps matches TRBD1 (6 bases). With 5 bases removed from V and 0 bases from J, the gap between germline ends came to 19 bases. The length of the CDR3 is 18 residues. Germline CDR1 KGHDR, CDR2 SFDVKD.

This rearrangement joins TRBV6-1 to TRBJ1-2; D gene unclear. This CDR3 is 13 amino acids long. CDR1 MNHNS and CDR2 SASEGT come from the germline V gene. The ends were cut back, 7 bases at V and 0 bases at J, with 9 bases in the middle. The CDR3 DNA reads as TGTGCCAGCAAGGAAGGAGCTAACTATGGCTACACCTTC. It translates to CASKEGANYGYTF.

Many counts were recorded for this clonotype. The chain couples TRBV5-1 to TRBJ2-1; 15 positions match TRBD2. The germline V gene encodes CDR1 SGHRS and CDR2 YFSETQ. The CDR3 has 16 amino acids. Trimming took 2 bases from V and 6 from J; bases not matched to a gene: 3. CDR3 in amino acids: CASSLGLAGGTNEQFF. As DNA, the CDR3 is TGCGCCAGCAGCTTAGGACTAGCGGGAGGGACCAATGAGCAGTTCTTC.